This T cell receptor (beta chain) originates from a study of T cell repertoires in cytomegalovirus infection. Study context: Recently identified HLA-C-restricted CMV epitopes were used, and well-studied HLA-B-restricted CMV epitopes were used as well. Both CMV infection and a matching HLA type were indicated by public TCR beta signatures.

The germline CDR1 and CDR2 sequences are MNHEY and SMNVEV (reference sequence). Trimming left V 3 bases short and J 7 bases short, with 13 bases between. This CDR3 is 14 amino acids long. One entry per CDR3 protein results from TCRdb running MiXCR on the reads. The table includes 28,000 or so distinct CDR3 sequences, 15% to 20% detected once. With regard to this clonotype: What it recognizes is unknown.

General observations from the study: HLA-C-restricted CMV-specific TCR beta clonotypes were dominant in the ex vivo response.

The chain carries TRBV27 and TRBJ1-5; D perhaps matches TRBD1 (5 bases). Sequenced material: CD8+ T cells from cultured PBMCs, taken from culture after CMV antigen stimulation. The receptor was isolated from a human donor in good health (CMV status not recorded). Some clones in this sample may be carry-over from other donors' samples. Here the CDR3 reads CASSLIAGRQPQHF. CDR3 bases: TGTGCCAGCAGTTTGATCGCAGGGAGACAGCCCCAGCATTTT.